This is a list of T cell receptor beta chains from one sample in a study of cytotoxic CD8 clonotypes in ibrutinib-treated CLL. Measured with immunoSEQ multiplex PCR; TCRdb has only the in-frame clones, and not every one. This sample has about 300,000 clones, with about 72% found just once. The source was PBMCs, collected at disease progression, from a patient treated with ibrutinib. All receptors come from a human donor with chronic lymphocytic leukemia. Each CDR3 is given with its conserved first and last residue. Each record gives: J gene, V gene, CDR3 protein.

>TRBJ2-6|TRBV9
CASSVSYPDNILTF
>TRBJ1-1|TRBV6-1
CASSVGTGGHAFF
>TRBJ2-7|TRBV29-1
CSVTGQGAYEQYF
>TRBJ2-7|TRBV6-5
CAIKRLAGSEQYF
>TRBJ2-1|TRBV7-9
CASSPEQFF
>TRBJ2-3|TRBV7-8
CASSLRTHTDTQYF
>TRBJ2-1|TRBV11-2
CASSHAGNEQFF
>TRBJ1-1|TRBV5-1
CASSPGGSNTEAFF
>TRBJ2-2|TRBV14
CASSQERLTNTGELFF
>TRBJ2-1|TRBV9
CASSEGGGAAAYNEQFF
>TRBJ2-7|TRBV29-1
CSVEDNLSGQPYF